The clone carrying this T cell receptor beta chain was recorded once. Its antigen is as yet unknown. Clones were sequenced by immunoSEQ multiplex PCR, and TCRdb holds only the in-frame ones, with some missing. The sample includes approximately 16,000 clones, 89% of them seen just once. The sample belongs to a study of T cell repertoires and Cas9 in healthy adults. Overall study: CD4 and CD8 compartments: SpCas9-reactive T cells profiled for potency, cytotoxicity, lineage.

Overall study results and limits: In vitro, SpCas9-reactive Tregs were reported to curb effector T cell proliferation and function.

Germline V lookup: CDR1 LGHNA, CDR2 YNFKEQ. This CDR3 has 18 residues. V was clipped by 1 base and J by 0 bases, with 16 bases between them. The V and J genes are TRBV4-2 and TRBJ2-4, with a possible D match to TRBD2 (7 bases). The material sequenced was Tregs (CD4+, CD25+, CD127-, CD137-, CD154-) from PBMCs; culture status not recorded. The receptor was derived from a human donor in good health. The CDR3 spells CASSQVLGGGLAKNIQYF. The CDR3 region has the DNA TGTGCCAGCAGCCAAGTTTTGGGAGGGGGGTTAGCCAAAAACATTCAGTACTTC.